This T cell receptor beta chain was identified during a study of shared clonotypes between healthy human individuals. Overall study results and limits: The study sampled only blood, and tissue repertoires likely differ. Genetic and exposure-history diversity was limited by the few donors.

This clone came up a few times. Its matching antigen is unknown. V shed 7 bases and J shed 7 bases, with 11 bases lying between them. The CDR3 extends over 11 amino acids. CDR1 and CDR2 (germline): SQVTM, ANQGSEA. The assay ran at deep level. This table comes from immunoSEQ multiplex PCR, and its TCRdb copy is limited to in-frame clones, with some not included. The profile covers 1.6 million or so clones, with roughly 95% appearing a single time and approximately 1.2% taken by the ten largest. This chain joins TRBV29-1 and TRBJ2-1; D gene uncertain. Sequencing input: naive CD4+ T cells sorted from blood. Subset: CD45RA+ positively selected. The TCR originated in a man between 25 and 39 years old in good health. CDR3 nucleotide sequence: TGCAGCGGGGTTGACGGGAATGAGCAGTTCTTC. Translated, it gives CSGVDGNEQFF.